Described below is a single T cell receptor beta chain sequence and its context. This sample includes further DNA sequences coding for the same CDR3. The data originate from a study of beta chain features in type 1 diabetes. Germline values: CDR1 SGDLS, CDR2 YYNGEE. Deletions cut 2 bases from V and 4 bases from J, with 9 bases between. The CDR3 totals 14 residues. Expressed TCRB transcripts got sequenced, as all isolated RNA was reverse transcribed. Produced via immunoSEQ multiplex PCR; TCRdb's table is partial and in-frame only. The table lists 400,000 to 550,000 clones, approximately 10% of them singletons.

V gene TRBV9 combines with J gene TRBJ2-2; D gene unclear. This TCR was sampled from a woman under 30 in good health. The sample taken for sequencing was naive CD4+ T cells from blood. The CDR3: CASSVAGSTGELFF. CDR3 sequence (DNA): TGTGCCAGCAGCGTTGCTGGCAGCACCGGGGAGCTGTTTTTT.